Listed below are T cell receptor beta chains from one sample, sequenced in a study of OX40 agonist ivuxolimab in advanced cancers. Clones were read by immunoSEQ multiplex PCR, and TCRdb kept only the in-frame ones, dropping some. The sample contains around 50,000 clones, 75% to 85% of which appear only once. Specimen: CD4+ or CD8+ T cells sorted from blood, collected in a trial of the OX40 agonist ivuxolimab. The receptors originated from an adult with an advanced solid tumor such as melanoma, head and neck, liver or kidney cancer. Both conserved end residues are part of each CDR3. Each record gives: V gene, J gene, CDR3 protein.

V: TRBV5-4; J: TRBJ2-7; CDR3: CAFHLAGAYEQYF
V: TRBV6-5; J: TRBJ2-7; CDR3: CASTQSGSINEQYF
V: TRBV6-5; J: TRBJ1-1; CDR3: CASSDTRRQNTEAFF
V: TRBV2; J: TRBJ2-5; CDR3: CASSLKLLAGAQETQYF
V: TRBV7-3; J: TRBJ2-1; CDR3: CASSLDSYNEQFF
V: TRBV21-1; J: TRBJ2-3; CDR3: CASSKRTLAGRTDTQYF
V: TRBV7-8; J: TRBJ1-2; CDR3: CASSLVEGLAPYGYTF
V: TRBV7-9; J: TRBJ2-7; CDR3: CASSPIEPGEQYF
V: TRBV5-5; J: TRBJ2-5; CDR3: CASSPSAGGGQETQYF
V: TRBV27; J: TRBJ2-7; CDR3: CASRYSRAGGGAAYEQYF
V: TRBV7-9; J: TRBJ1-2; CDR3: CASSWDRGNYGYTF
V: TRBV10-3; J: TRBJ1-5; CDR3: CAISEEGGNQPQHF
V: TRBV6-1; J: TRBJ1-4; CDR3: CASSGGRIEKLFF
V: TRBV5-1; J: TRBJ1-1; CDR3: CASSFIRGPKANAEAFF
V: TRBV30; J: TRBJ1-3; CDR3: CAWSPRQSYSTIYF
V: TRBV6-5; J: TRBJ2-7; CDR3: CASSYLPQGEQYF
V: TRBV15; J: TRBJ2-4; CDR3: CATSRGDPIRGKNIQYF
V: TRBV2; J: TRBJ1-3; CDR3: CASSEVAGPGNTIYF
V: TRBV9; J: TRBJ2-3; CDR3: CASSPRALTPGETQYF
V: TRBV6-5; J: TRBJ1-3; CDR3: CASSYEGPFGNTIYF
V: TRBV27; J: TRBJ2-7; CDR3: CASSPYEQYF
V: TRBV11-1; J: TRBJ2-1; CDR3: CASSLETSEQFF
V: TRBV7-9; J: TRBJ2-5; CDR3: CASSPVTGVRETQYF
V: TRBV5-4; J: TRBJ2-6; CDR3: CASSLGQRSSGANVLTF
V: TRBV7-9; J: TRBJ2-3; CDR3: CASSFARSGDTQYF
V: TRBV11-3; J: TRBJ2-2; CDR3: CASSLGLAGGSGELFF
V: TRBV6-5; J: TRBJ2-2; CDR3: CASRSGTGRAGELFF
V: TRBV6-5; J: TRBJ2-2; CDR3: CASSYDQAGELFF
V: TRBV23-1; J: TRBJ2-3; CDR3: CASNPGQGNLDTQYF
V: TRBV19; J: TRBJ2-1; CDR3: CASSIGGRRGYNEQFF
V: TRBV15; J: TRBJ1-2; CDR3: CATSRGGGTVHYGYTF
V: TRBV2; J: TRBJ2-7; CDR3: CASRGDSYEQYF
V: TRBV2; J: TRBJ2-5; CDR3: CASSEGATGDGTQYF
V: TRBV7-9; J: TRBJ2-1; CDR3: CASTTDSYDQFF
V: TRBV21-1; J: TRBJ1-2; CDR3: CASSSLGGSRYGYTF
V: TRBV2; J: TRBJ1-2; CDR3: CASRTGVYGYTF
V: TRBV5-4; J: TRBJ1-2; CDR3: CASSSVKGRQDGYTF
V: TRBV18; J: TRBJ2-3; CDR3: CASSPGAGADTQYF
V: TRBV29-1; J: TRBJ1-2; CDR3: CSVEDRGKNYGYTF
V: TRBV7-7; J: TRBJ2-7; CDR3: CASSLAGGVPVF
V: TRBV4-1; J: TRBJ2-1; CDR3: CASSRPGTTYNEQFF
V: TRBV6-5; J: TRBJ2-7; CDR3: CASRVPPPYEQYF
V: TRBV4-1; J: TRBJ2-1; CDR3: CASSQIAGGGYEQFF
V: TRBV11-3; J: TRBJ1-4; CDR3: CASSSRTDENEKLFF
V: TRBV30; J: TRBJ2-3; CDR3: CAWRSTDTQYF
V: TRBV5-5; J: TRBJ2-5; CDR3: CASSLVGRGGETQYF
V: TRBV14; J: TRBJ1-3; CDR3: CASGSQSSNTIYF
V: TRBV6-1; J: TRBJ1-2; CDR3: CASSVTGPGLSGGYTF
V: TRBV19; J: TRBJ2-1; CDR3: CASSTNSGQRGNEQFF
V: TRBV6-4; J: TRBJ1-2; CDR3: CASSDSGTGSGYTF